This entry lists 29 T cell receptor beta chains sequenced from one sample in a study of cytomegalovirus exposure and HLA in healthy donors. Use of 60 Vbeta and 13 Jbeta primers characterized the PCR. The protocol was immunoSEQ multiplex PCR, while the TCRdb copy is restricted to in-frame clones and leaves out a portion. The data hold 220,000 or so clones, with roughly 75% observed a single time. What was sequenced was PBMCs. These receptors were obtained from a woman in her 30s in good health and CMV-seronegative.

The CDR3 coding sequence is TGTGCCAGCAGCTTGGGGCAGGCCACCGGGGAGCTGTTTTTT. Translated, it gives CASSLGQATGELFF. The gene calls are TRBV5-4 and TRBJ2-2; D is unclear. V was trimmed by 0 bases and J by 4 bases, leaving 7 bases between them. Germline V gene lookup returns CDR1 SGHNT and CDR2 YYREEE (reference sequence). This CDR3 is 14 amino acids long. Supplemented by reference TRBV5-4 and TRBJ2-2, the full variable domain reads ETGVTQSPTHLIKTRGQQVTLRCSSQSGHNTVSWYQQALGQGPQFIFQYYREEENGRGNFPPRFSGLQFPNYSSELNVNALELDDSALYLCASSLGQATGELFFGEGSRLTVL.

The V and J genes are TRBV5-4 and TRBJ2-1, with 7 bases lining up with TRBD2. CDR3 length equals 17 residues. The junction had 7 bases not matched to a gene; V was cut back by 1 base and J by 0 bases. Germline CDR1 and CDR2: SGHNT and YYREEE (reference sequence). CDR3 protein: CASSLISGGSSYNEQFF. The CDR3 nucleotides are TGTGCCAGCAGCTTGATATCGGGAGGCTCCTCCTACAATGAGCAGTTCTTC.

V usage is TRBV14 and J usage is TRBJ2-5, with D unresolved. Trimming took 3 bases from V and 0 from J, leaving 11 bases between them. The CDR3 covers 15 residues. Germline lookup yields CDR1 SGHDN and CDR2 FVKESK. The chain's CDR3 is CASSQVYRYQETQYF. The DNA for the CDR3 is TGTGCCAGCAGCCAGGTTTATCGGTACCAAGAGACCCAGTACTTC.

The CDR3 nucleotides read TGTGCCAGCAGTTCCCAACATTTCGCAGATACGCAGTATTTT. Protein product: CASSSQHFADTQYF. This rearrangement joins TRBV7-3 to TRBJ2-3, with unresolved D. The V and J ends lost 6 bases and 4 bases respectively, with 14 bases between them. Germline V gene lookup returns CDR1 SGHTA and CDR2 FQGTGA. CDR3 length equals 14 residues.

This chain uses TRBV7-2 with TRBJ2-5, with 7 positions matching TRBD1. The CDR3 loop spans 19 amino acids. The ends lost 8 bases at V and 11 bases at J; junction bases unmatched: 32. CDR1 and CDR2 (germline): SGHTA, FQGNSA. CDR3 nucleotides: TGTGCCAGCGCAGCTCCCCCTTTTACCGGGATACAGGGGTTATGGGAGCAGTACTTC. Protein: CASAAPPFTGIQGLWEQYF.

This clone was recorded a few times. The chain combines TRBV9 with TRBJ1-1; D remains ambiguous. CDR3 length: 13 residues. The V and J ends lost 0 bases and 1 base respectively, with 4 bases between them. The germline gives CDR1 SGDLS, CDR2 YYNGEE. The CDR3 DNA follows: TGTGCCAGCAGCGTAGCAGAGAACACTGAAGCTTTCTTT. Amino acids: CASSVAENTEAFF.

The chain joins TRBV11-3 to TRBJ1-1; no clear D. CDR1 SGHNT and CDR2 YENEEA come from the germline V gene. The V and J ends lost 4 bases and 10 bases respectively, with 16 bases between them. This CDR3 is 13 amino acids long. The CDR3: CASSSSPGRIAFF. The CDR3 bases are TGTGCCAGCAGCTCAAGCCCCGGGAGGATAGCTTTCTTT.

The chain combines TRBV5-1 with TRBJ1-1, with a weak D call TRBD1 (5 bases). CDR1 is SGHRS, CDR2 YFSETQ, per germline. V lost 2 bases, J lost 5 bases, and 13 bases lay in between. The CDR3 covers 14 residues. The CDR3 nucleotides are TGCGCCAGCAGCTTCGGGGGGGATGAGACTGAAGCTTTCTTT. This translates into CASSFGGDETEAFF.

The chain joins TRBV27 to TRBJ1-3, with D tentatively TRBD1 (6 bases). Trimming left V 6 bases short and J 0 bases short, with 12 bases between. The CDR3 has 15 residues. CDR1 and CDR2 (germline): MNHEY, SMNVEV (reference sequence). The DNA of the CDR3 is TGTGCCAGCAGAGACGGACAGAGCTCTGGAAACACCATATATTTT. It codes for CASRDGQSSGNTIYF.

This clone was observed a handful of times. The V and J genes are TRBV4-1 and TRBJ1-1; tentative D call: TRBD1 (6 bases). The V end lost 5 bases, the J end lost 0 bases, and 16 bases lay between the germline ends. Germline CDR1 is MGHRA and CDR2 is YSYEKL. The CDR3 spans 16 residues. CDR3 sequence (DNA): TGCGCCAGCAGCGTAAGTAGGGGGTCCATGAACACTGAAGCTTTCTTT. It encodes CASSVSRGSMNTEAFF.

This chain links TRBV6-1 with TRBJ2-7; 7 bases map to TRBD2. V was pared by 8 bases and J by 0 bases, with 10 bases of the junction left unmatched. The germline CDR1 and CDR2 sequences are MNHNS and SASEGT. This CDR3 region has 15 residues. The CDR3 region is CASPRGGGSSYEQYF. CDR3 DNA sequence: TGTGCCAGCCCCCGCGGGGGAGGGAGCTCCTACGAGCAGTACTTC.

To note about this clone: This specimen includes other DNA sequences encoding the same CDR3. J is TRBJ1-5 and V is TRBV5-1; TRBD1 matches at 8 bases. V lost 4 bases to trimming and J lost 2 bases; unmatched junction nucleotides: 2. This CDR3 comprises 14 residues. CDR1 is SGHRS, CDR2 YFSETQ, per germline. The CDR3 here is CASSPGQGNQPQHF. The CDR3 nucleotides read TGCGCCAGCAGCCCGGGACAGGGCAATCAGCCCCAGCATTTT.

The rearrangement joins TRBV6-5 to TRBJ2-7, with TRBD2 matching 8 bases. The CDR3 spans 15 residues. V lost 2 bases and J lost 7; bases outside the gene matches: 10. Germline V gives CDR1 MNHEY, CDR2 SVGAGI. The CDR3 bases are TGTGCCAGCAGTTACCGGGGGGGCTACCTTCCTGAGCAGTACTTC. Amino acid sequence: CASSYRGGYLPEQYF.

This clone was counted between two and nine times. This chain connects TRBV4-1 to TRBJ1-1; D gene uncertain. This CDR3 spans 16 amino acids. V lost 0 bases and J 1 base, leaving 12 bases between the germline ends. Germline V lookup: CDR1 MGHRA, CDR2 YSYEKL. In DNA form, the CDR3 reads TGCGCCAGCAGCCAAGATGGAGAGGAGGAGAACACTGAAGCTTTCTTT. Protein: CASSQDGEEENTEAFF.

The V and J genes are TRBV5-6 and TRBJ2-7, with a weak D call TRBD2 (6 bases). In germline, CDR1 is SGHDT, CDR2 YYEEEE. This CDR3 has 16 residues. The V end was cut by 4 bases, the J end by 3 bases, with 20 bases between. CDR3 in amino acids: CASSPRRRGPIYEQYF. CDR3 nucleotides: TGTGCCAGCAGCCCCAGACGGCGGGGACCCATCTACGAGCAGTACTTC.

V usage is TRBV4-1 and J usage is TRBJ2-3, with TRBD2 as a possible D gene (5 bases). This CDR3 is built from 17 residues. The germline CDR1 and CDR2 sequences are MGHRA and YSYEKL. Trimming took off 1 base at V and 1 base at J, with 15 bases between the two ends. CDR3 protein: CASSQGTASVGTDTQYF. The DNA for the CDR3 is TGCGCCAGCAGCCAAGGGACTGCCTCGGTCGGCACAGATACGCAGTATTTT.

The chain is built from TRBV27 and TRBJ1-4; D unclear. The CDR3 length is 15 residues. Germline V gene data show CDR1 as MNHEY and CDR2 as SMNVEV (reference sequence). Trimming took off 9 bases at V and 4 bases at J, with 18 bases between the two ends. The CDR3 nucleotides are TGTGCCAGTAATTTAGGAGGATTAGGTAATGAAAAACTGTTTTTT. Protein sequence: CASNLGGLGNEKLFF.

The chain employs TRBV2 and TRBJ2-1, with D possibly being TRBD1 (6 bases). Germline values: CDR1 SNHLY, CDR2 FYNNEI. This CDR3 has 13 residues. V lost 6 bases and J 5 bases, leaving 11 bases between the germline ends. The CDR3 DNA reads TGTGCCAGCAGCTGGGGGCGGGACAATGAGCAGTTCTTC. Its protein is CASSWGRDNEQFF.

The rearrangement links TRBV19 to TRBJ2-2; maybe TRBD2 (5 bases). This CDR3 has 15 amino acids. The V and J ends lost 6 bases and 3 bases respectively, with 14 bases between them. CDR1 and CDR2 (germline): LNHDA, SQIVND (reference sequence). CDR3 DNA: TGTGCCAGTAGAGGAGGCTTGAGTTACACCGGGGAGCTGTTTTTT. This translates into CASRGGLSYTGELFF.

Concerning this clone: Germline and junction disagree at one end, which may indicate a read error. The V gene is TRBV6-5, the J gene TRBJ1-2; D is ambiguous. This CDR3 region has 14 residues. Germline CDR1 reads MNHEY; CDR2 reads SVGAGI. The CDR3 loop reads CDSRFSGSNYGYTF. The CDR3 nucleotides are TGTGACAGCAGATTTTCGGGGAGTAACTATGGCTACACCTTC.

The rearrangement uses TRBV7-9 and TRBJ2-1; the D gene is possibly TRBD2 (5 bases). Looked up from germline, CDR1 is SEHNR and CDR2 is FQNEAQ (reference sequence). This CDR3 has 17 residues. The V end lost 5 bases, the J end lost 0 bases, and 17 bases lay between the germline ends. The CDR3 reads CASSTSGSAGSYNEQFF. Here the CDR3 DNA reads TGTGCCAGCAGCACCTCGGGTAGCGCCGGCTCCTACAATGAGCAGTTCTTC.

J is TRBJ1-1 and V is TRBV19; 7 bases map to TRBD1. Trimming took 0 bases from V and 1 from J; bases not matched to a gene: 5. The CDR3 loop spans 16 amino acids. CDR1 and CDR2 from the germline V gene are LNHDA and SQIVND (reference sequence). CDR3 sequence (DNA): TGTGCCAGTAGTATAGACTCGACAGGGACGAACACTGAAGCTTTCTTT. Its translation: CASSIDSTGTNTEAFF.

The rearrangement joins TRBV19 to TRBJ2-5; TRBD1 agrees at 7 bases. The CDR3 runs 12 residues. Germline values: CDR1 LNHDA, CDR2 SQIVND (reference sequence). Trimming took 5 bases from V and 5 from J; bases not matched to a gene: 2. The CDR3 DNA is TGTGCCAGTAGTCCGACAGGGGAGACCCAGTACTTC. It is translated as CASSPTGETQYF.

The rearrangement joins TRBV19 to TRBJ1-2; no reliable D call. The CDR3 length is 15 residues. Germline CDR1 reads LNHDA; CDR2 reads SQIVND (reference sequence). V lost 7 bases, J lost 0 bases, and 15 bases lay in between. The CDR3 is CASTLGARANYGYTF. The DNA for the CDR3 is TGTGCCAGTACCCTCGGAGCGAGAGCTAACTATGGCTACACCTTC.

This clone was seen only a few times. The chain couples TRBV6-1 to TRBJ2-3; perhaps TRBD2 as D (5 bases). V lost 7 bases and J lost 5, with 13 bases in between. Looked up from germline, CDR1 is MNHNS and CDR2 is SASEGT. The CDR3 totals 13 residues. As DNA, the CDR3 is TGTGCCAGCACACGAGCGGAGGAAGATACGCAGTATTTT. It translates to CASTRAEEDTQYF.

This clone was detected a few times. The chain couples TRBV6-6 to TRBJ1-6; 9 bases are a match to TRBD1. The CDR3 is 13 amino acids. The V gene end was trimmed by 6 bases and the J gene end by 11 bases; junction bases not matched to a gene: 5. Germline V gene lookup returns CDR1 MNHNY and CDR2 SVGAGI (reference sequence). The DNA of the CDR3 is TGTGCCAGCAGCGGGACAGGGCAGGCACCCCTCCACTTT. It yields the protein CASSGTGQAPLHF.

As regards this clone: The sample carries other DNA sequences with the same CDR3. The rearrangement uses TRBV20-1 and TRBJ1-1; D not certain. V lost 3 bases and J 8 bases, leaving 10 bases between the germline ends. This CDR3 contains 11 residues. CDR1 is DFQATT, CDR2 SNEGSKA, per germline (reference sequence). For the CDR3, the DNA is TGCAGTGCTAGTCTCGGCAGGGAAGCTTTCTTT. Residues: CSASLGREAFF.

V gene TRBV29-1 combines with J gene TRBJ2-2, with TRBD2 identical over 12 bases. J lost 6 bases, V lost 4 bases, and 0 bases had no gene match. Germline assignment: CDR1 SQVTM and CDR2 ANQGSEA. The length of the CDR3 is 13 residues. CDR3 in amino acids: CSVGLAGAGELFF. As DNA, the CDR3 is TGCAGCGTTGGACTAGCGGGGGCCGGGGAGCTGTTTTTT.

This clone was seen a few times. The chain links TRBV11-2 to TRBJ2-2; 7 bases are shared with TRBD1. CDR3 length: 16 amino acids. After removal of 4 bases from V and 2 bases from J, the junction contained 7 bases not matched to a gene. Germline CDR1 and CDR2: SGHAT and FQNNGV. CDR3 loop: CASSSKGATNTGELFF. The CDR3 DNA is TGTGCCAGCAGCTCCAAGGGGGCCACTAACACCGGGGAGCTGTTTTTT.